What follows describes a single TCR beta chain. The antigen remains undetermined. This sample was taken from a study of T cell responses to AZD1222 COVID-19 vaccine. CDR3 length: 14 residues. V lost 3 bases to trimming and J lost 3 bases; unmatched junction nucleotides: 5. CDR1 and CDR2 from the germline V gene are KGHSH and LQKENI. Profiled with immunoSEQ multiplex PCR; TCRdb holds only in-frame clones, not every one. Of 95,000 to 150,000 clones detected, roughly nine tenths appear once; the ten largest clones hold roughly 5.7%. Study observations and caveats: Only five or six people who got AZD1222 tested seropositive at baseline. No repertoire was sampled before or during the peak T cell response, only after it. Clonal diversity may have been underestimated in mostly white British donors.

The sample in question was peripheral blood, obtained on day 0 of AZD1222 vaccination. The chain carries TRBV18 and TRBJ2-7; 7 nucleotides match TRBD1. This clonotype originated in an adult in good health. This CDR3 is CASSPQGDVYEQYF. CDR3 bases: TGTGCCAGCTCACCCCAGGGGGACGTCTACGAGCAGTACTTC.